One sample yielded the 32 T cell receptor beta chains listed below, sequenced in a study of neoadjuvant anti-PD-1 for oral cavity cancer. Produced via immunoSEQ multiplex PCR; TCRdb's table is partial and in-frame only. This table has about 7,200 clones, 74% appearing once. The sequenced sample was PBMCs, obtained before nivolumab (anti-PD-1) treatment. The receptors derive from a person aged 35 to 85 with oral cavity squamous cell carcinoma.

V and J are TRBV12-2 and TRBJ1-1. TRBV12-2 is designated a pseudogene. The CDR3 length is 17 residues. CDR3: CASRLLGRVPMWTEAFF. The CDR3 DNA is TGTGCAAGTCGCTTATTGGGCCGGGTCCCAATGTGGACTGAAGCTTTCTTT.

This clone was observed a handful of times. The CDR3 DNA sequence: TGCGCCAGCAGCCAAGTTAGCGGGAGCTCCTACGAGCAGTACTTC. Its protein product is CASSQVSGSSYEQYF. The rearrangement uses TRBV4-1 and TRBJ2-7, with TRBD2 matching 9 bases. CDR1 and CDR2 from the germline V gene are MGHRA and YSYEKL. The length of the CDR3 is 15 residues. The ends lost 1 base at V and 0 bases at J; junction bases unmatched: 1.

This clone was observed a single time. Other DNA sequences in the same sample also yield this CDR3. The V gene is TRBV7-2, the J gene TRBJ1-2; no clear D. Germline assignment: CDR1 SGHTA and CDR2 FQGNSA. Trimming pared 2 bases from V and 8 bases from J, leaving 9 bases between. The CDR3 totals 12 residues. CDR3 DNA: TGTGCCAGCAGCTTAACGGGAGGGGGCTACACCTTC. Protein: CASSLTGGGYTF.

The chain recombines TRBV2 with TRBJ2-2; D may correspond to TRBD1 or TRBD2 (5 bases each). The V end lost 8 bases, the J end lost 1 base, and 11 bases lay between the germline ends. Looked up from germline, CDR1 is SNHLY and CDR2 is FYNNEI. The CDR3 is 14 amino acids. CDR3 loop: CASSGTVNTGELFF. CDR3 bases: TGTGCCAGCTCCGGGACGGTGAACACCGGGGAGCTGTTTTTT. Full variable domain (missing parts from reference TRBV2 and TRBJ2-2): EPEVTQTPSHQVTQMGQEVILRCVPISNHLYFYWYRQILGQKVEFLVSFYNNEISEKSEIFDDQFSVERPDGSNFTLKIRSTKLEDSAMYFCASSGTVNTGELFFGEGSRLTVL.

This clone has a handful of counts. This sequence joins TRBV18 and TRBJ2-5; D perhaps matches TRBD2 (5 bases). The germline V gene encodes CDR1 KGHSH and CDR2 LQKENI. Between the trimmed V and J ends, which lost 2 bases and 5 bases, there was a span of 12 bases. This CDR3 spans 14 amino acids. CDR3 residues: CASSPKGGGETQYF. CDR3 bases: TGTGCCAGCTCACCAAAGGGCGGAGGTGAGACCCAGTACTTC.

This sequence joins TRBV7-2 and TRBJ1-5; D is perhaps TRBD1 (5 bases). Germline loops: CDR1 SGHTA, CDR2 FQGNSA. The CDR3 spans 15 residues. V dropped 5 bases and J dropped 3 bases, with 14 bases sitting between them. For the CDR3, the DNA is TGTGCCAGCAGCCCGCGGGGGGGATCCAATCAGCCCCAGCATTTT. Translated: CASSPRGGSNQPQHF.

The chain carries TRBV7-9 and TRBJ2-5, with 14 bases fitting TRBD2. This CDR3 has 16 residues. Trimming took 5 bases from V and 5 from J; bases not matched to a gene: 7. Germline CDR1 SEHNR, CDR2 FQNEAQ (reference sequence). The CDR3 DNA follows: TGTGCCAGCAGCCGAAAGGGACTAGCGGGGGTGGAGACCCAGTACTTC. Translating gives CASSRKGLAGVETQYF.

CDR3 sequence (DNA): TGTGCCATCAGTGAGGGCCTAGGGGAGCAGTACTTC. It encodes CAISEGLGEQYF. The chain couples TRBV10-3 to TRBJ2-7, with no clear D. V was cut by 2 bases and J by 7 bases, with 9 bases left in between. CDR3 length equals 12 residues. Germline loops: CDR1 ENHRY, CDR2 SYGVKD.

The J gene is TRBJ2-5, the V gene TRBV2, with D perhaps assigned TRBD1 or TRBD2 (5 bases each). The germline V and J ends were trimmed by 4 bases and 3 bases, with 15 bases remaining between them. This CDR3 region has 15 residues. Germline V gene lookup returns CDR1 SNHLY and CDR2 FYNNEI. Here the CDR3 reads CASSGQGAPKETQYF. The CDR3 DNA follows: TGTGCCAGCAGTGGGCAGGGAGCTCCCAAAGAGACCCAGTACTTC.

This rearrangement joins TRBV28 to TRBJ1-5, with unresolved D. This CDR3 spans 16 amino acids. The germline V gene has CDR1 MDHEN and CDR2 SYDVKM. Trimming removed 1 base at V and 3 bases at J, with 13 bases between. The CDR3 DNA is TGTGCCAGCAGTTTATTCGCAGGCATGGACAATCAGCCCCAGCATTTT. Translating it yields CASSLFAGMDNQPQHF.

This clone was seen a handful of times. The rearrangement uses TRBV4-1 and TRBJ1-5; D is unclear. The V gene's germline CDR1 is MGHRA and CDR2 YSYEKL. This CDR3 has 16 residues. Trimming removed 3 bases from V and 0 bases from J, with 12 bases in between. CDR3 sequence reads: CASSQGRYYSNQPQHF. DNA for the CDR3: TGCGCCAGCAGCCAGGGCAGATACTATAGCAATCAGCCCCAGCATTTT.

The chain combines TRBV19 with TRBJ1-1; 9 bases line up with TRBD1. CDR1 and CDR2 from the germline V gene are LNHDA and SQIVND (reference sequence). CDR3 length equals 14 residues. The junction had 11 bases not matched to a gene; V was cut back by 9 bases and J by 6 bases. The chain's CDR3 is CASKLQGAAAEAFF. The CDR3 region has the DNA TGTGCCAGCAAACTACAGGGGGCAGCCGCTGAAGCTTTCTTT.

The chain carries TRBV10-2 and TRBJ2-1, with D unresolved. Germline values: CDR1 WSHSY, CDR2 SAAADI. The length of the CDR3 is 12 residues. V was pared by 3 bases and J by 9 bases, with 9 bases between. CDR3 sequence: CASSEGPLEQFF. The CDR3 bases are TGCGCCAGCAGTGAAGGACCCCTTGAGCAGTTCTTC.

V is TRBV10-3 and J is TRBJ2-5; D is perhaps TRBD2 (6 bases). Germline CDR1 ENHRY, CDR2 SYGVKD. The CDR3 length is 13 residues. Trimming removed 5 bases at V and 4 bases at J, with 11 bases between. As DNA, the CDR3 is TGTGCCATCAGTCAACCGGGGGTAGAGACCCAGTACTTC. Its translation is CAISQPGVETQYF.

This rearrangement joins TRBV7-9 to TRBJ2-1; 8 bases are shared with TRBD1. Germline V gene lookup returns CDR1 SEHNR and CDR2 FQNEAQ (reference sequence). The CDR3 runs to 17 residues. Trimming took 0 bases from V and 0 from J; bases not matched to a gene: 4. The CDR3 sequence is CASSLAGDRGSYNEQFF. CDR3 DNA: TGTGCCAGCAGCTTAGCGGGCGACAGGGGCTCCTACAATGAGCAGTTCTTC. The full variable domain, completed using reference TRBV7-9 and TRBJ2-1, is DTGVSQNPRHKITKRGQNVTFRCDPISEHNRLYWYRQTLGQGPEFLTYFQNEAQLEKSRLLSDRFSAERPKGSFSTLEIQRTEQGDSAMYLCASSLAGDRGSYNEQFFGPGTRLTVL.

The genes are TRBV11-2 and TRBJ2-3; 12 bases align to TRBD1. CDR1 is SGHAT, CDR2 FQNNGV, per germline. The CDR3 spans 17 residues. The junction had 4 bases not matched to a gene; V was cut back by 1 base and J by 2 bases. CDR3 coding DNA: TGTGCCAGCAGCTTAGGAAAGGGACAGGGGGCCACAGATACGCAGTATTTT. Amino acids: CASSLGKGQGATDTQYF.

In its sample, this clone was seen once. The CDR3 sequence: CASSWPGGLETQYF. The CDR3 region has the DNA TGTGCCAGCAGCTGGCCAGGGGGGCTAGAGACCCAGTACTTC. The genes are TRBV5-4 and TRBJ2-5, with D perhaps TRBD1 (7 bases). The V end was cut by 3 bases, the J end by 4 bases, with 13 bases between. Looked up from germline, CDR1 is SGHNT and CDR2 is YYREEE (reference sequence). This CDR3 has 14 amino acids.

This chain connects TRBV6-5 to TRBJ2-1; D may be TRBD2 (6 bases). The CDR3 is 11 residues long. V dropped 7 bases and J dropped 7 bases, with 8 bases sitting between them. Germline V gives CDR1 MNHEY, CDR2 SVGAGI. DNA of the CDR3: TGTGCCAGCATGGAGGGTAATGAGCAGTTCTTC. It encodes CASMEGNEQFF.

DNA of the CDR3: TGTGCCAGCAGTTTATCGGGACAGGGGTATTCACCCCTCCACTTT. Residues: CASSLSGQGYSPLHF. The genes are TRBV27 and TRBJ1-6; TRBD1 agrees at 10 bases. CDR1 is MNHEY and CDR2 is SMNVEV in the germline V gene (reference sequence). The CDR3 is 15 amino acids. V dropped 0 bases and J dropped 8; count of bases not matched to a gene: 1.

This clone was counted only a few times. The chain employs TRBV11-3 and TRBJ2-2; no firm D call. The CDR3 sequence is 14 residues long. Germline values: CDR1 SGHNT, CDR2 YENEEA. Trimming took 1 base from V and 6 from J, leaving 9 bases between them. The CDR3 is CASSLVRGSGELFF. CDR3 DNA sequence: TGTGCCAGCAGCTTAGTACGCGGCTCCGGGGAGCTGTTTTTT.

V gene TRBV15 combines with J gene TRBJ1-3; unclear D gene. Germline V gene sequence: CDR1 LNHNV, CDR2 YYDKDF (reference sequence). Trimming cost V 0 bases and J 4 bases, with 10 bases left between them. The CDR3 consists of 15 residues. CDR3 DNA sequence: TGTGCCACCAGCAGAGATCTGAGGCGGGGAAACACCATATATTTT. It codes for CATSRDLRRGNTIYF.

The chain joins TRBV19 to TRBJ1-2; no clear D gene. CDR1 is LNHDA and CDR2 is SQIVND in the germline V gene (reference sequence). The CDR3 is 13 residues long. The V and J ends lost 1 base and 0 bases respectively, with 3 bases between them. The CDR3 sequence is CASSIATNYGYTF. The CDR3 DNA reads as TGTGCCAGTAGTATAGCAACTAACTATGGCTACACCTTC.

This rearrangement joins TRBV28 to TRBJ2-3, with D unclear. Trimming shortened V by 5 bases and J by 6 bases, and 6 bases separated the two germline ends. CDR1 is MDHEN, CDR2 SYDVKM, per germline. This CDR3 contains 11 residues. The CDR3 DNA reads TGTGCCAGCAGTCAAAGGGATACGCAGTATTTT. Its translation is CASSQRDTQYF.

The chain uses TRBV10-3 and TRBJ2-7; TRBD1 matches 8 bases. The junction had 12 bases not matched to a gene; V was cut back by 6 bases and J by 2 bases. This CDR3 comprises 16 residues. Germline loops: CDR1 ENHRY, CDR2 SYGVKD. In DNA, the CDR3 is TGTGCCATCAGCCACGCTCAGGGGGCTAGCCCCTACGAGCAGTACTTC. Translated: CAISHAQGASPYEQYF.

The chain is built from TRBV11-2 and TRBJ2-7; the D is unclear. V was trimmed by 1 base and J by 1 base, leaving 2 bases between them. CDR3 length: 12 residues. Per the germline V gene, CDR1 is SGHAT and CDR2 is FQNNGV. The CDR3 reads CASSLVSYEQYF. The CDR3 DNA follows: TGTGCCAGCAGCTTAGTTTCCTACGAGCAGTACTTC.

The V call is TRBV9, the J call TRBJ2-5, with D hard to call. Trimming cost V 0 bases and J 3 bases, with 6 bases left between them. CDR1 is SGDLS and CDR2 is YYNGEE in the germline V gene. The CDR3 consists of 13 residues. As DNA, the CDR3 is TGTGCCAGCAGCGTAGGGCAGAAAGAGACCCAGTACTTC. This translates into CASSVGQKETQYF.

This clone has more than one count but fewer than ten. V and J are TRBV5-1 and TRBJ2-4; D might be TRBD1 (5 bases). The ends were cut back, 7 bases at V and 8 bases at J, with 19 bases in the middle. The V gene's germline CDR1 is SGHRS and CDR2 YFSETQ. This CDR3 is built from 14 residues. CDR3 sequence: CASQARAGMDIQYF. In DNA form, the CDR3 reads TGCGCCAGCCAGGCTCGGGCAGGGATGGACATTCAGTACTTC. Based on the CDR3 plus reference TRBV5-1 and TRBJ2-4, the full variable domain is KAGVTQTPRYLIKTRGQQVTLSCSPISGHRSVSWYQQTPGQGLQFLFEYFSETQRNKGNFPGRFSGRQFSNSRSEMNVSTLELGDSALYLCASQARAGMDIQYFGAGTRLSVL.

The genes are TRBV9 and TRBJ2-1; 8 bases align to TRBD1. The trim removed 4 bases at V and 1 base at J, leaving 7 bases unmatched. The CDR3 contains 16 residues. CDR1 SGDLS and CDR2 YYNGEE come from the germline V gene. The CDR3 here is CASSLRTGTSYNEQFF. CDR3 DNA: TGTGCCAGCAGCCTACGGACAGGGACTTCCTACAATGAGCAGTTCTTC.

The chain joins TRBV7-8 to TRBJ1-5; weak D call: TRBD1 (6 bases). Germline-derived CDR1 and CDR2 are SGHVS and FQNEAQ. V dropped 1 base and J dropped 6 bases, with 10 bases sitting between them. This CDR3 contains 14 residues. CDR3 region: CASSLDRAGQPQHF. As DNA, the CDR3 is TGTGCCAGCAGCTTAGACAGGGCGGGTCAGCCCCAGCATTTT.

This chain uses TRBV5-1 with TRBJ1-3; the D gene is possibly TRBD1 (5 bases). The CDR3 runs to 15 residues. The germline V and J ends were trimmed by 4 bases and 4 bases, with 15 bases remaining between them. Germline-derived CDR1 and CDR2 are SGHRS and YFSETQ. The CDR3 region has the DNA TGCGCCAGCAGCGACCCTGGAGGGGCCGGAAACACCATATATTTT. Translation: CASSDPGGAGNTIYF.

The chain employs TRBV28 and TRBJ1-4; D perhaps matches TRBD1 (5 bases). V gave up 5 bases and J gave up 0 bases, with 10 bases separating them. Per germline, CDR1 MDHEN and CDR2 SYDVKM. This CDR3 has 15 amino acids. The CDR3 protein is CASSPRGATNEKLFF. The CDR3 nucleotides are TGTGCCAGCAGTCCCCGGGGGGCAACTAATGAAAAACTGTTTTTT.

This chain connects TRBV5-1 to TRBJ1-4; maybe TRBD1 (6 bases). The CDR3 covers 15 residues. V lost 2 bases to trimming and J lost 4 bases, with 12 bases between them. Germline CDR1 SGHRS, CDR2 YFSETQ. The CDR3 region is CASSFSGEGNEKLFF. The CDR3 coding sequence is TGCGCCAGCAGCTTCTCAGGGGAGGGTAATGAAAAACTGTTTTTT.